The 8 T cell receptor beta chains given below trace back to one sample, sequenced in a study of a mutant IDH1 vaccine in newly diagnosed glioma. Generated by immunoSEQ multiplex PCR, the TCRdb table keeps only in-frame clones and is missing some. The sample gives about 60,000 clones, roughly 80% of which show up once; 6.5% to 9% is in the top ten. As to time point: week 5, during vaccination. Doses comprised 300 ug of mutant IDH1 20-mer peptide each, plus topical imiquimod. These receptors have no known antigen. The material was PBMCs, obtained from a glioma patient whose treatment included an IDH1 peptide vaccine. The receptors derive from a woman aged 45-65 years with glioma.

The chain recombines TRBV7-2 with TRBJ1-2; no reliable D call. The CDR3 contains 14 residues. The germline V gene has CDR1 SGHTA and CDR2 FQGNSA. Between the trimmed V and J ends, which lost 1 base and 0 bases, there was a span of 6 bases. CDR3 in DNA: TGTGCCAGCAGCTTAGAGCAGGCTAACTATGGCTACACCTTC. Translation gives CASSLEQANYGYTF.

CDR3: CASSVGGSHRNEKLFF. The CDR3 region has the DNA TGTGCCAGCAGCGTAGGGGGAAGCCACAGGAACGAAAAACTGTTTTTT. This chain uses TRBV9 with TRBJ1-4, with D perhaps matching TRBD1 (5 bases). Deletions cut 0 bases from V and 8 bases from J, with 17 bases between. This CDR3 has 16 amino acids. Germline V CDR1 and CDR2: SGDLS, YYNGEE.

The V gene is TRBV5-8, the J gene TRBJ1-1, with 7 bases matching TRBD1. Germline V lookup: CDR1 SGHTS, CDR2 YDEGEE. The CDR3 loop spans 15 amino acids. With 4 bases clipped from V and 5 bases from J, the junction kept 11 bases outside the gene matches. Written as DNA, the CDR3 is TGTGCCAGCAGCCCGGGACAGCTTCGAAGGACTGAAGCTTTCTTT. Translated, it gives CASSPGQLRRTEAFF.

V and J are TRBV23-1 and TRBJ1-5; 7 positions match TRBD1. TRBV23-1 is marked as an open reading frame, function uncertain. V lost 7 bases to trimming and J lost 5 bases; unmatched junction nucleotides: 23. The CDR3 runs to 19 residues. For the CDR3, the DNA is TGCGCCAGCATGTTCAATGGGAGGGCGAGAGGGGGCATCGATCAGCCCCAGCATTTT. Translated, it gives CASMFNGRARGGIDQPQHF.

The chain joins TRBV15 to TRBJ1-4; D possibly corresponds to TRBD1 (5 bases). The CDR3 has 13 residues. The V and J ends lost 9 bases and 10 bases respectively, with 18 bases between them. Germline V gene sequence: CDR1 LNHNV, CDR2 YYDKDF (reference sequence). Here the CDR3 DNA reads TGTGCCACAACACGGGGCTTCGAAGGAAAACTGTTTTTT. Its protein is CATTRGFEGKLFF. Full variable domain (remainder filled in from reference TRBV15 and TRBJ1-4): DAMVIQNPRYQVTQFGKPVTLSCSQTLNHNVMYWYQQKSSQAPKLLFHYYDKDFNNEADTPDNFQSRRPNTSFCFLDIRSPGLGDTAMYLCATTRGFEGKLFFGSGTQLSVL.

The genes are TRBV2 and TRBJ2-5; TRBD2 matches 8 bases. With V trimmed by 6 bases and J by 7 bases, 4 bases remained unmatched. The CDR3 covers 12 residues. Germline V CDR1 and CDR2: SNHLY, FYNNEI. CDR3 bases: TGTGCCAGCAGCGGGGGGGTATTGACCCAGTACTTC. The encoded protein is CASSGGVLTQYF. Filled out from reference TRBV2 and TRBJ2-5, the complete variable domain reads EPEVTQTPSHQVTQMGQEVILRCVPISNHLYFYWYRQILGQKVEFLVSFYNNEISEKSEIFDDQFSVERPDGSNFTLKIRSTKLEDSAMYFCASSGGVLTQYFGPGTRLLVL.

The V gene is TRBV6-6, the J gene TRBJ1-1, with a tentative D call TRBD1 (5 bases). There are 13 residues in the CDR3. Germline CDR1 MNHNY, CDR2 SVGAGI (reference sequence). V lost 6 bases and J lost 1, with 9 bases in between. CDR3 region: CASSPTENTEAFF. CDR3 nucleotide sequence: TGTGCCAGCAGCCCGACAGAGAACACTGAAGCTTTCTTT.

The chain has TRBV7-9 and TRBJ1-1, with 10 bases lining up with TRBD1. The CDR3 consists of 13 residues. Germline CDR1 SEHNR, CDR2 FQNEAQ (reference sequence). Trimming took 5 bases from V and 6 from J; bases not matched to a gene: 3. The CDR3 loop is CASSTDRGAEAFF. In DNA, the CDR3 is TGTGCCAGCAGCACGGACAGGGGGGCTGAAGCTTTCTTT.